Here is one T cell receptor (beta chain) with its context. This sample is part of a study of blood T cell repertoires in COVID-19. Generated by immunoSEQ multiplex PCR, the TCRdb table keeps only in-frame clones and is missing some. The data contain approximately 87,000 clones, around 89% of them singletons. The germline V gene encodes CDR1 LNHDA and CDR2 SQIVND (reference sequence). Trimming pared 0 bases from V and 2 bases from J, leaving 16 bases between. The CDR3 is made up of 18 amino acids. The material sequenced was peripheral blood. The rearrangement joins TRBV19 to TRBJ2-2, with a possible D match to TRBD1 (6 bases). The receptor's source is a man aged 65 to 85 with active or convalescent COVID-19. For the CDR3, the DNA is TGTGCCAGTAGTATAGACTCGTGGAGCAGGGGTAACACCGGGGAGCTGTTTTTT. Its translation: CASSIDSWSRGNTGELFF.